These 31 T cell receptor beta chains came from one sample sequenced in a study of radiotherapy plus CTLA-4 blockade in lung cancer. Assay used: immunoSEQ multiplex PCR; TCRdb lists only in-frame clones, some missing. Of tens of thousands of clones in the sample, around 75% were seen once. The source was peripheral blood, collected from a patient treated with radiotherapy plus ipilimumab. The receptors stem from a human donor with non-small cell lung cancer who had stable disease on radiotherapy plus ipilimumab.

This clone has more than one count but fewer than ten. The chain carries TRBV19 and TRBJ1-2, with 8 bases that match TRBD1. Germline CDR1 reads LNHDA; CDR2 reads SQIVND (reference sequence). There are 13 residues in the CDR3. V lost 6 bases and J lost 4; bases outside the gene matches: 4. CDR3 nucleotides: TGTGCCAGTAGCAGGGACAGGACCTATGGCTACACCTTC. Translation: CASSRDRTYGYTF.

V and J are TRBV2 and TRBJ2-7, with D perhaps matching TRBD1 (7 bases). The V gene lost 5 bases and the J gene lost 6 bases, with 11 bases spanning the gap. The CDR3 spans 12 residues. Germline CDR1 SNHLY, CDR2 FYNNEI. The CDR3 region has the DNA TGTGCCAGCAGTAGACAGGGAGGCGAGCAGTACTTC. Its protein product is CASSRQGGEQYF.

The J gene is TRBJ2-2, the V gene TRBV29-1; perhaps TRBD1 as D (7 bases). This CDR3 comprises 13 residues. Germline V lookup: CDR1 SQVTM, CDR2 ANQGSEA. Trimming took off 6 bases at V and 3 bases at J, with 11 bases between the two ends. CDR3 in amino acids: CSVGGGYTGELFF. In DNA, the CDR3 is TGCAGCGTCGGAGGGGGCTACACCGGGGAGCTGTTTTTT.

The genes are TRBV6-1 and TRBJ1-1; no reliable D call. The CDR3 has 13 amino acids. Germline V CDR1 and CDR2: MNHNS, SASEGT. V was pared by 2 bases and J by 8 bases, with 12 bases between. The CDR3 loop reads CASSERKEAEAFF. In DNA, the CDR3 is TGTGCCAGCAGTGAACGGAAGGAGGCCGAAGCTTTCTTT.

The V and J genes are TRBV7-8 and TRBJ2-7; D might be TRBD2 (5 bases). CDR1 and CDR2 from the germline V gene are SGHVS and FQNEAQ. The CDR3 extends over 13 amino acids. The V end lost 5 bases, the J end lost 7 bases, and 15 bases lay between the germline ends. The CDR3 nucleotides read TGTGCCAGCAGCCCAGTAGTGGGCGGGGAGCAGTACTTC. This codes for CASSPVVGGEQYF.

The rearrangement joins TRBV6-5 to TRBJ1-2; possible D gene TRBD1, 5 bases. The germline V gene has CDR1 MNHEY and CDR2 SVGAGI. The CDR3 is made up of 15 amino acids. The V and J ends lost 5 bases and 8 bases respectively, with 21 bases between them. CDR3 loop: CASSTLDGRPGGYTF. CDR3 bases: TGTGCCAGCAGTACCCTGGACGGGAGGCCAGGGGGCTACACCTTC.

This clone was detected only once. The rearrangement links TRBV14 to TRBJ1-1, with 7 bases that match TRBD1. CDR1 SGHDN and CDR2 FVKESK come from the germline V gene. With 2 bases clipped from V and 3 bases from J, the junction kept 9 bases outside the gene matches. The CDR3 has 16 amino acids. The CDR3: CASSQRTGEVYTEAFF. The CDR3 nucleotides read TGTGCCAGCAGCCAACGTACAGGGGAGGTCTACACTGAAGCTTTCTTT.

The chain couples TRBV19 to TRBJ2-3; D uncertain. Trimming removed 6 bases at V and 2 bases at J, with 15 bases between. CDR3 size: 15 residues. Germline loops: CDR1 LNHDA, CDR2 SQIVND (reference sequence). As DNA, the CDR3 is TGTGCCAGTAGGGCCGCCTCAGCGTCCACAGATACGCAGTATTTT. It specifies CASRAASASTDTQYF.

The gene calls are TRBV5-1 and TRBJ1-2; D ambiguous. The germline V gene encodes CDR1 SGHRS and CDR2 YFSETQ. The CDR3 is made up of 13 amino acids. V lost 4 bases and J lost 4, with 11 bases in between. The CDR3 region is CASSAGDGYGYTF. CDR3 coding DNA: TGCGCCAGCAGCGCCGGGGATGGCTATGGCTACACCTTC. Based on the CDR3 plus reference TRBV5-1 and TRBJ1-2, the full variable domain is KAGVTQTPRYLIKTRGQQVTLSCSPISGHRSVSWYQQTPGQGLQFLFEYFSETQRNKGNFPGRFSGRQFSNSRSEMNVSTLELGDSALYLCASSAGDGYGYTFGSGTRLTVV.

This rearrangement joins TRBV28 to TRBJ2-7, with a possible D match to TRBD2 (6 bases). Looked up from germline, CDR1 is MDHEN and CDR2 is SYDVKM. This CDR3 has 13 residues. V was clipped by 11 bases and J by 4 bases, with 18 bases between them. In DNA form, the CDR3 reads TGTGCCCCCCCCGGCGGGACTCCGTACGAGCAGTACTTC. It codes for CAPPGGTPYEQYF.

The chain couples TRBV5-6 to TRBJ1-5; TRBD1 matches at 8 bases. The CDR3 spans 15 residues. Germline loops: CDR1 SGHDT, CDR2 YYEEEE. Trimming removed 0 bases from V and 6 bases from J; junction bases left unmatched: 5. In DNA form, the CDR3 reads TGTGCCAGCAGCTTGGGTGACAGGGGAGGTCAGCCCCAGCATTTT. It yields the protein CASSLGDRGGQPQHF.

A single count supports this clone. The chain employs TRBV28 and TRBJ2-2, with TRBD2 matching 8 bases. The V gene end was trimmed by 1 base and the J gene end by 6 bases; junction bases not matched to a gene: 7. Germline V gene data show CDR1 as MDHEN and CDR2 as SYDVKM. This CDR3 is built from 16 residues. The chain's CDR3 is CASSLLSGGVAGELFF. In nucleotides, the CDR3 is TGTGCCAGCAGTTTATTGTCGGGGGGGGTTGCCGGGGAGCTGTTTTTT.

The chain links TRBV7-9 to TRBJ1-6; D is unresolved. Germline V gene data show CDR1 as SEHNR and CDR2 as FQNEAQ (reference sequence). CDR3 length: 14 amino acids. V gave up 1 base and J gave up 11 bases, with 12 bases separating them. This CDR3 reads CASSLGAPKPPLHF. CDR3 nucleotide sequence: TGTGCCAGCAGCTTAGGGGCTCCCAAGCCACCCCTCCACTTT.

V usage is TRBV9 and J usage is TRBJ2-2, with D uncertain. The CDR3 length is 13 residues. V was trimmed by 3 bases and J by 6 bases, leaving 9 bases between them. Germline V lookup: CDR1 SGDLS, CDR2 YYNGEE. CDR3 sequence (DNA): TGTGCCAGCAGCGGTGCTAGAGCCGGGGAGCTGTTTTTT. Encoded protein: CASSGARAGELFF.

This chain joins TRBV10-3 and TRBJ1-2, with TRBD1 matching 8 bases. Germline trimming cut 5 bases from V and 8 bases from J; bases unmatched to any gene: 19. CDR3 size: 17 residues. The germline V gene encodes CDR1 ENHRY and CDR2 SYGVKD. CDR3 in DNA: TGTGCCATCAGTTCGTCACCGCCTCCGGGGGCAGGGGGCGGCTACACCTTC. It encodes CAISSSPPPGAGGGYTF.

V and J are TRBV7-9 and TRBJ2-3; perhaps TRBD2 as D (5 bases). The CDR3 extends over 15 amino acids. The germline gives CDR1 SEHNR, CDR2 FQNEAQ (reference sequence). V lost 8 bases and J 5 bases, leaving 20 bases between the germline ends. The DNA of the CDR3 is TGTGCCAGCGGCGACGGCCGCCCGGGGAGAGATACGCAGTATTTT. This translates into CASGDGRPGRDTQYF.

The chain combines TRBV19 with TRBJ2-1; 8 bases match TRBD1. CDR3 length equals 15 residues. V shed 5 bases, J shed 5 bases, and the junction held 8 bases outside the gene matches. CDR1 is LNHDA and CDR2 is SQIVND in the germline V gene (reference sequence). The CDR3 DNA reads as TGTGCCAGTAGTGCAGGGGGCAGTACTAACAATGAGCAGTTCTTC. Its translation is CASSAGGSTNNEQFF.

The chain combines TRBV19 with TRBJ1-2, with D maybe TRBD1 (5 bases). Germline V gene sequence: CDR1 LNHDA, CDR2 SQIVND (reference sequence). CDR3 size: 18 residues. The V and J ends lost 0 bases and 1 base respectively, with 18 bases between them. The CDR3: CASSIDQGTIGVNYGYTF. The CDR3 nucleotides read TGTGCCAGTAGTATAGATCAGGGAACGATTGGAGTTAACTATGGCTACACCTTC.

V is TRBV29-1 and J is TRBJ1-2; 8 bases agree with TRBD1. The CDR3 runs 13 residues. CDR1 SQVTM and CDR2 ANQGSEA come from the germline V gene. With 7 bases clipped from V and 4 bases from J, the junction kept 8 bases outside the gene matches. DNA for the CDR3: TGCAGCGCTTCCGACAGGGGTTCCTATGGCTACACCTTC. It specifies CSASDRGSYGYTF.

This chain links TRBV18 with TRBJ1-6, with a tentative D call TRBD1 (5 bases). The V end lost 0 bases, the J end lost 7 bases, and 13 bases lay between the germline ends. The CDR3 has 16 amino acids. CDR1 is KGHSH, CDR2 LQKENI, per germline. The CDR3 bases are TGTGCCAGCTCACCACCGGGAGGGGAATGGAATTCACCCCTCCACTTT. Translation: CASSPPGGEWNSPLHF.

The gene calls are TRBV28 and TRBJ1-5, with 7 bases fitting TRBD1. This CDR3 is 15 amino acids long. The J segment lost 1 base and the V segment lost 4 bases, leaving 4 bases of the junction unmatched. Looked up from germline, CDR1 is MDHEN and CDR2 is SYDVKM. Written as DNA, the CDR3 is TGTGCCAGCAGTTCCGGGACAGTAAGCAATCAGCCCCAGCATTTT. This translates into CASSSGTVSNQPQHF.

The CDR3 nucleotides read TGTGCCAGCAGGCAGAGCAATCAGCCCCAGCATTTT. Its protein product is CASRQSNQPQHF. The rearrangement uses TRBV6-6 and TRBJ1-5, with D uncertain. Trimming shortened V by 6 bases and J by 1 base, and 4 bases separated the two germline ends. The germline CDR1 and CDR2 sequences are MNHNY and SVGAGI (reference sequence). This CDR3 is built from 12 residues.

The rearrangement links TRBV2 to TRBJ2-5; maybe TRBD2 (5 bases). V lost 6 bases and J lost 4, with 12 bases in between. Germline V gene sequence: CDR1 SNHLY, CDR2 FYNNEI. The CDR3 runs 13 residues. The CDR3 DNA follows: TGTGCCAGCAGACTAGGTTTAGGAGAGACCCAGTACTTC. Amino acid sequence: CASRLGLGETQYF.

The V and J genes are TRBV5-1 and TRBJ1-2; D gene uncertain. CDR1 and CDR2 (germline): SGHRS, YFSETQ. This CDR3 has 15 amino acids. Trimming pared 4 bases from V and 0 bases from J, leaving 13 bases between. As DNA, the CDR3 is TGCGCCAGCAGCAAGGAGGGCAGAGCTAACTATGGCTACACCTTC. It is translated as CASSKEGRANYGYTF.

CDR3 nucleotides: TGTGCCAGCAGCTTGGCCCAGGGGCATCCCTCCTTTGAAGCTTTCTTT. This codes for CASSLAQGHPSFEAFF. This chain connects TRBV5-5 to TRBJ1-1, with D possibly matching TRBD1 (6 bases). Germline V gives CDR1 SGHKS, CDR2 YYEKEE (reference sequence). The CDR3 runs to 16 residues. Trimming left V 0 bases short and J 7 bases short, with 19 bases between. Full variable domain (outside the CDR3, taken from reference TRBV5-5 and TRBJ1-1): DAGVTQSPTHLIKTRGQQVTLRCSPISGHKSVSWYQQVLGQGPQFIFQYYEKEERGRGNFPDRFSARQFPNYSSELNVNALLLGDSALYLCASSLAQGHPSFEAFFGQGTRLTVV.

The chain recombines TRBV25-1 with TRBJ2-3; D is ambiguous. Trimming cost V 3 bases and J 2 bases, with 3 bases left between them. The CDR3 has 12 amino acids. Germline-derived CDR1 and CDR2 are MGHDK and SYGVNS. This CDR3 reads CASSDITDTQYF. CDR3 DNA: TGTGCCAGCAGTGATATCACAGATACGCAGTATTTT.

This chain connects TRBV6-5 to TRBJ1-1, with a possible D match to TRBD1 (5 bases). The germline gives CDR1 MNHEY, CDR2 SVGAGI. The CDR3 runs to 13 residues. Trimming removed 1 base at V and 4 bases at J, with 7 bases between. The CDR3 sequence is CASSYFGGTEAFF. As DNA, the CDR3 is TGTGCCAGCAGTTACTTCGGGGGCACTGAAGCTTTCTTT.

The CDR3 DNA sequence: TGTGCCAGCAGCCGAGGGTGGACAGGGGGGGAAAAACTGTTTTTT. Its translation is CASSRGWTGGEKLFF. J is TRBJ1-4 and V is TRBV9, with 10 positions matching TRBD1. The trim removed 4 bases at V and 8 bases at J, leaving 8 bases unmatched. In germline, CDR1 is SGDLS, CDR2 YYNGEE. The CDR3 has 15 residues.

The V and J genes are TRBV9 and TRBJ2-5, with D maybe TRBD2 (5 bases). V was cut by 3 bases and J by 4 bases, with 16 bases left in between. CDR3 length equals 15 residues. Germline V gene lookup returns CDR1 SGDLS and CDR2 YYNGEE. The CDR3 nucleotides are TGTGCCAGCAGCGGGAATAGCGCGCCCTTAGAGACCCAGTACTTC. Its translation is CASSGNSAPLETQYF.

CDR3 sequence: CASSLRQLGSSYEQYF. DNA for the CDR3: TGTGCCAGCAGCCTTAGGCAGCTGGGGAGCTCCTACGAGCAGTACTTC. The gene calls are TRBV11-3 and TRBJ2-7; perhaps TRBD2 as D (5 bases). The germline V gene encodes CDR1 SGHNT and CDR2 YENEEA. V was shortened by 5 bases and J by 0 bases, with 17 bases between the two germline ends. The CDR3 has 16 amino acids. The full variable domain, with the rest looked up from reference TRBV11-3 and TRBJ2-7, is EAGVVQSPRYKIIEKKQPVAFWCNPISGHNTLYWYLQNLGQGPELLIRYENEEAVDDSQLPKDRFSAERLKGVDSTLKIQPAELGDSAVYLCASSLRQLGSSYEQYFGPGTRLTVT.

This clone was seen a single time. The CDR3 here is CASSFGGAHQETQYF. The CDR3 DNA reads TGTGCCAGCAGCTTCGGGGGGGCCCACCAAGAGACCCAGTACTTC. The chain uses TRBV11-2 and TRBJ2-5; 8 bases are shared with TRBD2. Germline loops: CDR1 SGHAT, CDR2 FQNNGV. CDR3 length: 15 amino acids. J lost 0 bases, V lost 3 bases, and 3 bases had no gene match.